This is a list of T cell receptor beta chains from one sample in a study of T cell changes during pregnancy in multiple sclerosis. TCRdb's table, derived via immunoSEQ multiplex PCR, lists solely in-frame clones and lacks some. The sample yields over 8,000 clones, around 86% seen once. The sequences come from CD8+ T cells from peripheral blood mononuclear cells, collected in the first trimester of pregnancy. These receptor sequences come from a female donor in good health, enrolled as a control in a pregnancy study. Each CDR3 is given with its conserved first and last residue. The D gene is left open where the match is weak. A clone size is listed for some rows: how often the clone was seen (once, few, many), or a class if it is expanded.

V gene: TRBV7-9; D gene: .; J gene: TRBJ1-2; clone size: .; CDR3 DNA: TGTGCCAGCAGCTTGGCAGGCCAAGGCCACTATGGCTACACCTTC; CDR3 protein: CASSLAGQGHYGYTF
V gene: TRBV16; D gene: .; J gene: TRBJ2-7; clone size: .; CDR3 DNA: TGTGCCAGCAGCCAAGGGCTTACCTACGAGCAGTACTTC; CDR3 protein: CASSQGLTYEQYF
V gene: TRBV6-4; D gene: TRBD2; J gene: TRBJ2-3; clone size: medium-sized; CDR3 DNA: TGTGCCAGCAGTGAGCTGGGACTAGCAGCAGATACGCAGTATTTT; CDR3 protein: CASSELGLAADTQYF
V gene: TRBV29-1; D gene: TRBD2; J gene: TRBJ2-3; clone size: .; CDR3 DNA: TGCAGCGTTGAAGGACTAGCGGGGGGCTTCACAGATACGCAGTATTTT; CDR3 protein: CSVEGLAGGFTDTQYF
V gene: TRBV5-1; D gene: TRBD1; J gene: TRBJ1-1; clone size: .; CDR3 DNA: TGCGCCAGCAGCTTCTTATTACGACAGGGAACGAACACTGAAGCTTTCTTT; CDR3 protein: CASSFLLRQGTNTEAFF
V gene: TRBV15; D gene: .; J gene: TRBJ1-4; clone size: .; CDR3 DNA: TGTGCCACCAGCAGTCGGGATAATGAAAAACTGTTTTTT; CDR3 protein: CATSSRDNEKLFF
V gene: TRBV6-1; D gene: .; J gene: TRBJ2-5; clone size: .; CDR3 DNA: TGTGCCAGCAGTGAATCCAGCGGCTGGGAGACCCAGTACTTC; CDR3 protein: CASSESSGWETQYF
V gene: TRBV19; D gene: .; J gene: TRBJ1-1; clone size: once; CDR3 DNA: TGTGCCAGTACCACGCTTCCGGGTTTTAAGAACACTGAAGCTTTCTTT; CDR3 protein: CASTTLPGFKNTEAFF
V gene: TRBV4-1; D gene: TRBD2; J gene: TRBJ2-1; clone size: .; CDR3 DNA: TGCGCCAGCAGCCACCCAGCGGGAGAGCAGTTCTTC; CDR3 protein: CASSHPAGEQFF
V gene: TRBV28; D gene: .; J gene: TRBJ2-4; clone size: .; CDR3 DNA: TGTGCCAGCATGCGTGACAACCTAGCCAAAAACATTCAGTACTTC; CDR3 protein: CASMRDNLAKNIQYF
V gene: TRBV7-2; D gene: .; J gene: TRBJ2-7; clone size: .; CDR3 DNA: TGTGCCAGCAGCTACCAGGGATACGAGCAGTACTTC; CDR3 protein: CASSYQGYEQYF
V gene: TRBV28; D gene: .; J gene: TRBJ1-5; clone size: .; CDR3 DNA: TGTGCCAGCAGCCCCCCAGGGTATAGCAATCAGCCCCAGCATTTT; CDR3 protein: CASSPPGYSNQPQHF
V gene: TRBV12-5; D gene: TRBD1; J gene: TRBJ2-2; clone size: .; CDR3 DNA: TGTGCTAGTGGTTCCGGGACAGGGGGCTTCGGGGAGCTGTTTTTT; CDR3 protein: CASGSGTGGFGELFF
V gene: TRBV9; D gene: TRBD1; J gene: TRBJ2-3; clone size: .; CDR3 DNA: TGTGCCAGCAAGCCCGGGACAGGGGGCTTCGGGACAGATACGCAGTATTTT; CDR3 protein: CASKPGTGGFGTDTQYF
V gene: TRBV9; D gene: TRBD2; J gene: TRBJ2-3; clone size: .; CDR3 DNA: TGTGCCAGCAGCCCTAGCGGAACCATGGGCACAGATACGCAGTATTTT; CDR3 protein: CASSPSGTMGTDTQYF
V gene: TRBV6-5; D gene: .; J gene: TRBJ2-2; clone size: .; CDR3 DNA: TGTGCCAGCAGTTACTCGCGATCCACGAACACCGGGGAGCTGTTTTTT; CDR3 protein: CASSYSRSTNTGELFF
V gene: TRBV5-8; D gene: .; J gene: TRBJ1-4; clone size: .; CDR3 DNA: TGTGCCAGCAGCTCAGGGCGGGGTAGTGAAAAACTGTTTTTT; CDR3 protein: CASSSGRGSEKLFF
V gene: TRBV6-5; D gene: .; J gene: TRBJ2-7; clone size: .; CDR3 DNA: TGTGCCAGCAGTTTATCGGACAGACTCTACGAGCAGTACTTC; CDR3 protein: CASSLSDRLYEQYF
V gene: TRBV6-6; D gene: TRBD1; J gene: TRBJ2-7; clone size: .; CDR3 DNA: TGTGCCAGCAGCCCTACCGGGGACAGGTCATCCGAGCAGTACTTC; CDR3 protein: CASSPTGDRSSEQYF
V gene: TRBV5-1; D gene: .; J gene: TRBJ2-2; clone size: .; CDR3 DNA: TGCGCCAGCAGCTTTGGGTGGCGCGCTAGGCTTAACACCGGGGAGCTGTTTTTT; CDR3 protein: CASSFGWRARLNTGELFF
V gene: TRBV4-1; D gene: .; J gene: TRBJ2-5; clone size: .; CDR3 DNA: TGCGCCAGCAGCCACATCCTCAGACGGACTGGCGAGACCCAGTACTTC; CDR3 protein: CASSHILRRTGETQYF
V gene: TRBV10-3; D gene: TRBD2; J gene: TRBJ2-1; clone size: once; CDR3 DNA: TGTGCCATAACTAGCGGGGCTGGGAATGAGCAGTTCTTC; CDR3 protein: CAITSGAGNEQFF
V gene: TRBV30; D gene: .; J gene: TRBJ2-5; clone size: .; CDR3 DNA: TGTGCCTGGAGCCTGGGGACAACAGAGACCCAGTACTTC; CDR3 protein: CAWSLGTTETQYF
V gene: TRBV9; D gene: TRBD2; J gene: TRBJ2-7; clone size: .; CDR3 DNA: TGTGCCAGCAGCCCCACGGGTGGGGGGGACTACGAGCAGTACTTC; CDR3 protein: CASSPTGGGDYEQYF
V gene: TRBV28; D gene: .; J gene: TRBJ2-5; clone size: .; CDR3 DNA: TGTGCCAGCAGCCCCATGGGCTGGGCTAGCCTCCAAGAGACCCAGTACTTC; CDR3 protein: CASSPMGWASLQETQYF
V gene: TRBV27; D gene: .; J gene: TRBJ2-1; clone size: .; CDR3 DNA: TGTGCCAGCGCGGTCACCAGCTCCTACAATGAGCAGTTCTTC; CDR3 protein: CASAVTSSYNEQFF
V gene: TRBV23-1; D gene: TRBD2; J gene: TRBJ2-5; clone size: .; CDR3 DNA: TGCGCCAGCAGTCAATTGGGACTAGCGGGGGGTTTAGAGACCCAGTACTTC; CDR3 protein: CASSQLGLAGGLETQYF
V gene: TRBV11-1; D gene: .; J gene: TRBJ2-7; clone size: .; CDR3 DNA: TGTGCCAGCAGCCAAGGCTCAGGGCAAGCCTACGAGCAGTACTTC; CDR3 protein: CASSQGSGQAYEQYF
V gene: TRBV4-1; D gene: .; J gene: TRBJ1-1; clone size: .; CDR3 DNA: TGCGCCAGCAGCCAAGAGGGCAGGGGCACTGAAGCTTTCTTT; CDR3 protein: CASSQEGRGTEAFF
V gene: TRBV4-3; D gene: TRBD2; J gene: TRBJ2-2; clone size: .; CDR3 DNA: TGCGCCAGCAGCCACCCACTAGCGGGAGGCCCCGGGGAGCTGTTTTTT; CDR3 protein: CASSHPLAGGPGELFF
V gene: TRBV11-3; D gene: .; J gene: TRBJ2-1; clone size: .; CDR3 DNA: TGTGCCAGCAGCTTTGGGTCAGGTGAGCAGTTCTTC; CDR3 protein: CASSFGSGEQFF
V gene: TRBV27; D gene: .; J gene: TRBJ1-5; clone size: few; CDR3 DNA: TGTGCCAGCAGCGACTATAGCAATCAGCCCCAGCATTTT; CDR3 protein: CASSDYSNQPQHF
V gene: TRBV6-1; D gene: .; J gene: TRBJ1-1; clone size: .; CDR3 DNA: TGTGCCACCCAAGGGGGGGGGCTGGGCACTGAAGCTTTCTTT; CDR3 protein: CATQGGGLGTEAFF
V gene: TRBV28; D gene: .; J gene: TRBJ2-1; clone size: .; CDR3 DNA: TGTGCCAGCAGTTTATACCCATTGGGGAGTATAGGATACAATGAGCAGTTCTTC; CDR3 protein: CASSLYPLGSIGYNEQFF
V gene: TRBV5-1; D gene: TRBD1; J gene: TRBJ2-7; clone size: .; CDR3 DNA: TGCGCCAGCGGACTGACAGGGAACTCCTACGAGCAGTACTTC; CDR3 protein: CASGLTGNSYEQYF
V gene: TRBV7-7; D gene: TRBD1; J gene: TRBJ2-7; clone size: once; CDR3 DNA: TGCGCCAGCAGCCAAGAGAAGGCAGGGGGTCAACACGAGCAGTACTTC; CDR3 protein: CASSQEKAGGQHEQYF
V gene: TRBV12-1; D gene: .; J gene: TRBJ2-7; clone size: .; CDR3 DNA: TGTGCCAGCAGCTTTCCCATACTAGCGGGTCCTTATAGCTCCTACGAGCAGTACTTC; CDR3 protein: CASSFPILAGPYSSYEQYF
V gene: TRBV9; D gene: TRBD2; J gene: TRBJ2-1; clone size: .; CDR3 DNA: TGTGCCAGCAGCGTCGGACTAGCGGAATACAATGAGCAGTTCTTC; CDR3 protein: CASSVGLAEYNEQFF
V gene: TRBV9; D gene: TRBD1; J gene: TRBJ1-1; clone size: .; CDR3 DNA: TGTGCCAGCAGCGCTGAGGGACAGGGGAAGCCTTTCTTT; CDR3 protein: CASSAEGQGKPFF
V gene: TRBV27; D gene: TRBD1; J gene: TRBJ1-2; clone size: .; CDR3 DNA: TGTGCCAGCAGTTTATCGGGACAGGGAGGCGGCTACACCTTC; CDR3 protein: CASSLSGQGGGYTF
V gene: TRBV11-2; D gene: .; J gene: TRBJ1-2; clone size: .; CDR3 DNA: TGTGCCAGCAGCTTAGAGATTACCAGGCCCGTTAACTATGGCTACACCTTC; CDR3 protein: CASSLEITRPVNYGYTF
V gene: TRBV27; D gene: .; J gene: TRBJ2-7; clone size: .; CDR3 DNA: TGTGCCAGCAGTCCGGACGTTACTAGCTGGCCATACGAGCAGTACTTC; CDR3 protein: CASSPDVTSWPYEQYF
V gene: TRBV7-3; D gene: .; J gene: TRBJ2-2; clone size: .; CDR3 DNA: TGTGCCAGCAGCTTAGGGGACATTGGCTGGGACACCGGGGAGCTGTTTTTT; CDR3 protein: CASSLGDIGWDTGELFF
V gene: TRBV2; D gene: TRBD1; J gene: TRBJ1-4; clone size: few; CDR3 DNA: TGTGCCACCGAATCCGGGACAGGGTCTTGGACTAATGAAAAACTGTTTTTT; CDR3 protein: CATESGTGSWTNEKLFF
V gene: TRBV6-4; D gene: .; J gene: TRBJ1-2; clone size: .; CDR3 DNA: TGTGCCAGCCGGGAAGAAGGGGGATTTCACTATGGCTACACCTTC; CDR3 protein: CASREEGGFHYGYTF
V gene: TRBV18; D gene: .; J gene: TRBJ2-3; clone size: .; CDR3 DNA: TGTGCCAGCTCACCCCCTTTGGAGGGAGGAACAGATACGCAGTATTTT; CDR3 protein: CASSPPLEGGTDTQYF
V gene: TRBV5-6; D gene: TRBD1; J gene: TRBJ1-3; clone size: .; CDR3 DNA: TGTGCCAGCAGCGAAGGACAGGACCTAAGGTACACCATATATTTT; CDR3 protein: CASSEGQDLRYTIYF
V gene: TRBV4-3; D gene: .; J gene: TRBJ2-2; clone size: .; CDR3 DNA: TGCGCCAGCAGCCAAGGGATCGAGGTCGGGGAGCTGTTTTTT; CDR3 protein: CASSQGIEVGELFF
V gene: TRBV10-2; D gene: .; J gene: TRBJ2-1; clone size: .; CDR3 DNA: TGCGCCAGCAGGGGGGCAGGCTACAATGAGCAGTTCTTC; CDR3 protein: CASRGAGYNEQFF
V gene: TRBV11-2; D gene: TRBD2; J gene: TRBJ2-5; clone size: .; CDR3 DNA: TGTGCCAGCAGCTCTTCCCCGGCGGGGGGGGCTCAAGAGACCCAGTACTTC; CDR3 protein: CASSSSPAGGAQETQYF
V gene: TRBV21-1; D gene: .; J gene: TRBJ2-7; clone size: few; CDR3 DNA: TGTGCCAGCAGCGACACAGAAGGGTACTTC; CDR3 protein: CASSDTEGYF
V gene: TRBV10-3; D gene: .; J gene: TRBJ2-7; clone size: .; CDR3 DNA: TGTGCCATCAGGGCCCCGTCCGAGGACGAGCAGTACTTC; CDR3 protein: CAIRAPSEDEQYF
V gene: TRBV6-4; D gene: TRBD2; J gene: TRBJ2-3; clone size: once; CDR3 DNA: TGTGCCAGCAGTCCGACTAGCGGGAGCACAGATACGCAGTATTTT; CDR3 protein: CASSPTSGSTDTQYF
V gene: TRBV4-2; D gene: TRBD2; J gene: TRBJ2-5; clone size: .; CDR3 DNA: TGTGCCAGCAGCCTCGGGCGTGGACTAGCGGGGGTCCCAGAGTACTTC; CDR3 protein: CASSLGRGLAGVPEYF
V gene: TRBV4-3; D gene: .; J gene: TRBJ2-6; clone size: once; CDR3 DNA: TGCGCCAGCAGCCAAGAGGCCAGCTCTGGGGCCAACGTCCTGACTTTC; CDR3 protein: CASSQEASSGANVLTF